This T cell receptor (beta chain) comes out of a study of T cell repertoires and HLA-DP antigens. Study-wide results and caveats: No separate analysis of naive versus memory CD4+ cells was done.

Untouched CD4+ T cells were isolated by negative selection, averaging about 98% purity. Pre-culture CD4+ samples were sequenced deeply, targeting more than 150,000 T cell genomes. This table comes from immunoSEQ multiplex PCR, and its TCRdb copy is limited to in-frame clones, with some not included. The sample has roughly 110,000 clones; roughly 92% are singletons. Remarks on this clone: Antigen: not known.

The clonotype was recovered from a woman aged 18-29 years in good health and CMV-seronegative. Sequences were obtained from CD4+ T cells from PBMCs.

CDR3 in DNA: TGTGCCAGCAGTCAACGGGGGGGATACAATGAGCAGTTCTTC. Its translation is CASSQRGGYNEQFF. J is TRBJ2-1 and V is TRBV7-8; 8 nucleotides align to TRBD2. Germline V CDR1 and CDR2: SGHVS, FQNEAQ. This CDR3 has 14 residues. V was pared by 6 bases and J by 4 bases, with 5 bases of the junction left unmatched.